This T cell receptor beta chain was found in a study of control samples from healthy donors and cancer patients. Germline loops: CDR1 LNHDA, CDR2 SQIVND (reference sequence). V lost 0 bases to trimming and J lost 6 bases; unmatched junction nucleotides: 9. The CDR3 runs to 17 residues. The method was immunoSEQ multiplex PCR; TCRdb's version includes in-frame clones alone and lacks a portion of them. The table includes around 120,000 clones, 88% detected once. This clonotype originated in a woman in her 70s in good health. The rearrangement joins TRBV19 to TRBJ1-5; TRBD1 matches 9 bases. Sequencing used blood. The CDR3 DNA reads TGTGCCAGTAGTATAGAGGAACAGGGGGCTTGGGGTCAGCCCCAGCATTTT. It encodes CASSIEEQGAWGQPQHF.